The rows below give T cell receptor beta chains drawn from one sample of a study of control samples from healthy donors and cancer patients. TCRdb's copy holds only in-frame clones and misses some; the assay was immunoSEQ multiplex PCR. The data show about 94,000 clones, over 75% seen once. What was sequenced was blood. The receptors originated from a woman aged 18-35 years in good health. CDR3s include the opening cysteine and the closing phenylalanine or tryptophan. A D gene is named only where the DNA matches it firmly. Rows give clone size only sometimes, using once, few, many, or a class for an expanded clone.

v_gene,abundance,d_gene,j_gene,CDR3nt,CDR3aa
TRBV4-1,.,TRBD1,TRBJ1-3,TGCGCCAGCAGCCAAGAACTTACGACAGGGATCACCATATATTTT,CASSQELTTGITIYF
TRBV6-5,.,.,TRBJ2-5,TGTGCCAGCAGTAGGGACTGGGGAGAGACCCAGTACTTC,CASSRDWGETQYF
TRBV2,.,.,TRBJ1-1,TGTGCCGGCAGGGAGACTGAAGCTTTCTTT,CAGRETEAFF
TRBV6-5,.,.,TRBJ2-7,TGTGCCAGCTACGACAGAACCTACGAGCAGTACTTC,CASYDRTYEQYF
TRBV14,few,.,TRBJ1-1,TGTGCCAGCAGCCCTAGTTTGAACACTGAAGCTTTCTTT,CASSPSLNTEAFF
TRBV5-1,.,.,TRBJ2-2,TGCGCCAGCAGCTTGGTCGTCGGGGGCCCTACGAACACCGGGGAGCTGTTTTTT,CASSLVVGGPTNTGELFF
TRBV3-1/TRBV3-2,once,.,TRBJ1-5,TGTGCCAGCAGCCCTTCACATACAGGACAGCCCCAGCATTTT,CASSPSHTGQPQHF
TRBV7-2,.,TRBD2,TRBJ2-2,TGTGCCAGCAGCCCCGGGACTAGCGACATCGGGGAGCTGTTTTTT,CASSPGTSDIGELFF
TRBV5-4,.,.,TRBJ2-7,TGTGCCAGCAGTTACCAGGCTAACGAGCAGTACTTC,CASSYQANEQYF
TRBV10-3,.,.,TRBJ2-3,TGTGCCATCAGCGACCAAGATACGCAGTATTTT,CAISDQDTQYF
TRBV10-3,.,.,TRBJ1-3,TGTGCCATCAGCGGACAGCTATCTGGAAACACCATATATTTT,CAISGQLSGNTIYF
TRBV10-2,.,TRBD1,TRBJ2-7,TGCGCCAGCAGCCGAATGGACAGGGCGAGCTCCTACGAGCAGTACTTC,CASSRMDRASSYEQYF
TRBV6-5,.,TRBD1,TRBJ1-2,TGTGCCAGCAGTTACTCGAGGGACAGCTATGGCTACACCTTC,CASSYSRDSYGYTF
TRBV10-3,.,TRBD1,TRBJ1-1,TGTGCCATCAGGAGAGGAGGGGGAGGGACAGGGACCACTGAAGCTTTCTTT,CAIRRGGGGTGTTEAFF
TRBV11-2,.,TRBD2,TRBJ2-3,TGTGCCAGCAGCCCGACGACTAGCTCTAGCACAGATACGCAGTATTTT,CASSPTTSSSTDTQYF
TRBV7-9,.,.,TRBJ1-5,TGTGCCAGCAGCCAGGATAGCAATCAGCCCCAGCATTTT,CASSQDSNQPQHF
TRBV7-9,.,.,TRBJ2-7,TGTGCCAGCAGCTTAATAGGGAAAGGAACTCTGAGGTCCTACGAGCAGTACTTC,CASSLIGKGTLRSYEQYF